Listed here are 10 T cell receptor beta chains from one sample, sequenced in a study of early T cells in non-severe SARS-CoV-2 infection. From the 5' RACE reads, TCRdb called clonotypes with MiXCR, one entry per CDR3 protein. The table lists roughly 92,000 distinct CDR3 sequences, 9.5% to 15% of them singletons. This specimen consisted of whole blood, obtained at baseline. The receptors originated from an adult who was a healthcare worker with PCR-confirmed SARS-CoV-2 infection or an uninfected control (not recorded which).

This chain joins TRBV5-6 and TRBJ2-5, with D perhaps being TRBD1 or TRBD2 (6 bases each). V was cut by 7 bases and J by 5 bases, with 33 bases left in between. This CDR3 region has 19 residues. CDR1 and CDR2 (germline): SGHDT, YYEEEE. CDR3 DNA: TGTGCCAGCCCCCAGACCGGGACAATTAGTAGGGAGGATCGGGAGACCCAGTACTTC. It encodes CASPQTGTISREDRETQYF.

This clonotype was observed a handful of times. The rearrangement uses TRBV28 and TRBJ2-7; D is possibly TRBD1 (5 bases). There are 13 residues in the CDR3. The germline V gene encodes CDR1 MDHEN and CDR2 SYDVKM. Trimming stripped 2 bases from V and 7 bases from J, with 12 bases between. CDR3 residues: CASSLGALYEQYF. For the CDR3, the DNA is TGTGCCAGCAGTTTAGGGGCGCTGTATGAGCAGTACTTC.

This clonotype was counted only a few times. The V call is TRBV12-3 or TRBV12-4, the J call TRBJ1-2; 7 positions match TRBD1. The junction had 8 bases not matched to a gene; V was cut back by 6 bases and J by 4 bases. The CDR3 covers 14 residues. CDR3 in amino acids: CASSRQGTFYGYTF. In nucleotides, the CDR3 is TGTGCCAGCAGCCGACAGGGCACTTTCTATGGCTACACCTTC.

In its sample, this clonotype was seen a few times. V usage is TRBV11-2 and J usage is TRBJ2-4; the D is unclear. Trimming took 5 bases from V and 6 from J, leaving 11 bases between them. Per the germline V gene, CDR1 is SGHAT and CDR2 is FQNNGV. The CDR3 runs 13 residues. Here the CDR3 DNA reads TGTGCCAGCAGCCCCTTTTTACGAAACATTCAGTACTTC. Translated: CASSPFLRNIQYF.

This clonotype turned up a few times. The chain has TRBV19 and TRBJ2-3; D remains unclear. This CDR3 spans 12 amino acids. The germline CDR1 and CDR2 sequences are LNHDA and SQIVND (reference sequence). V lost 4 bases to trimming and J lost 9 bases, with 11 bases between them. The CDR3: CASSTPRRTQYF. The CDR3 bases are TGTGCCAGTAGTACCCCCCGAAGGACGCAGTATTTT.

The sample holds a few counts of this clonotype. The CDR3 DNA is TGTGCCACCGCCTTGACAGGGAACGGTCTCGGCTACACCTTC. It is translated as CATALTGNGLGYTF. The chain employs TRBV18 and TRBJ1-2; 7 bases align to TRBD1. The trim removed 10 bases at V and 8 bases at J, leaving 16 bases unmatched. In germline, CDR1 is KGHSH, CDR2 LQKENI. This CDR3 contains 14 residues.

This clonotype came up a few times. The V and J genes are TRBV5-6 and TRBJ2-2, with D perhaps being TRBD1 or TRBD2 (5 bases each). Trimming left V 2 bases short and J 6 bases short, with 14 bases between. The germline V gene encodes CDR1 SGHDT and CDR2 YYEEEE. CDR3 length: 15 amino acids. For the CDR3, the DNA is TGTGCCAGCAGCTTCACGGGGCAGGTCGCCGGGGAGCTGTTTTTT. This gives the protein CASSFTGQVAGELFF.

This clonotype was counted many times. The chain carries TRBV3-1 and TRBJ2-1, with no clear D. Germline CDR1 reads LGHDT; CDR2 reads YNNKEL (reference sequence). V lost 3 bases and J 7 bases, leaving 7 bases between the germline ends. The CDR3 has 12 amino acids. The CDR3 here is CASSHLENEQFF. For the CDR3, the DNA is TGTGCCAGCAGCCACCTTGAGAATGAGCAGTTCTTC.

This clonotype appeared many times. This chain connects TRBV27 to TRBJ1-6, with D possibly being TRBD1 (6 bases). The CDR3 length is 14 residues. Trimming left V 6 bases short and J 7 bases short, with 13 bases between. The germline CDR1 and CDR2 sequences are MNHEY and SMNVEV (reference sequence). In DNA form, the CDR3 reads TGTGCCAGCAGGACAGGCGGGTACAATTCACCCCTCCACTTT. Amino acids: CASRTGGYNSPLHF.

This clonotype was observed a few times. V usage is TRBV27 and J usage is TRBJ1-6, with D hard to call. This CDR3 is 16 amino acids long. Trimming took off 0 bases at V and 9 bases at J, with 15 bases between the two ends. Per germline, CDR1 MNHEY and CDR2 SMNVEV (reference sequence). CDR3 bases: TGTGCCAGCAGTTTATCGATGGTGGGAGTTGGTTCACCCCTCCACTTT. It encodes CASSLSMVGVGSPLHF.